This T cell receptor (beta chain) was sequenced in a study of blood T cells in healthy people across ages. A sample-barcoded 5' primer and a J-beta primer mix were used in a second PCR of roughly 7 to 11 cycles. TCRdb called the 5' RACE reads again in MiXCR, with one record for every CDR3 protein. The sample has 1.8 million or so distinct CDR3 sequences, about two fifths seen once. Germline CDR1 reads SGHNT; CDR2 reads YYREEE (reference sequence). There are 14 residues in the CDR3. Trimming cost V 9 bases and J 6 bases, with 22 bases left between them. The sequencing sample was made of blood. The chain joins TRBV5-4 to TRBJ2-7, with D perhaps matching TRBD2 (6 bases). The receptor comes from a human donor in good health. CDR3 loop: CANTGGTTSTEQYF. CDR3 sequence (DNA): TGTGCCAACACCGGCGGAACAACTAGCACCGAGCAGTACTTC.